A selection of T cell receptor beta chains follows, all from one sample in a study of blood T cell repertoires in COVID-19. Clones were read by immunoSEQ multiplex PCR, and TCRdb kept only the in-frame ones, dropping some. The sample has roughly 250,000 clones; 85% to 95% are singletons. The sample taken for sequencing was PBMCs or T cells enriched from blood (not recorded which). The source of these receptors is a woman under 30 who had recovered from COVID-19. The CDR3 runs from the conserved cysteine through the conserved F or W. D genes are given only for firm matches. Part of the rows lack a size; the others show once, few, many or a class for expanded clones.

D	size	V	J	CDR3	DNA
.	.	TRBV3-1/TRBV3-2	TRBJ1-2	CASSQGGPWGVRVYGYTF	TGTGCCAGCAGCCAAGGCGGCCCCTGGGGGGTAAGGGTCTATGGCTACACCTTC
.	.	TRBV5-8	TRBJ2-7	CASSLGQLLYEQYF	TGTGCCAGCAGCTTGGGGCAGTTGTTGTACGAGCAGTACTTC
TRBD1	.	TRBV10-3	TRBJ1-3	CAISGGQEGSGNTIYF	TGTGCCATCTCCGGCGGACAGGAGGGCTCTGGAAACACCATATATTTT
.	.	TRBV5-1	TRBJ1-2	CASSQDRSNYGYTF	TGCGCCAGCAGCCAGGACAGATCTAACTATGGCTACACCTTC
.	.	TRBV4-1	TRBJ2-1	CASSQGEPSGSYNEQFF	TGCGCCAGCAGCCAAGGGGAGCCAAGCGGATCCTACAATGAGCAGTTCTTC
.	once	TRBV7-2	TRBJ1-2	CASSLVSNIADGYTF	TGTGCCAGCAGCTTAGTTTCGAATATTGCGGATGGCTACACCTTC
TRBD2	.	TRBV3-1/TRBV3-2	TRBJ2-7	CASSPPGLNYEQYF	TGTGCCAGCAGTCCGCCGGGACTAAACTACGAGCAGTACTTC
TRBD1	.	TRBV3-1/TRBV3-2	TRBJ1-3	CASGRQGAILSGNTIYF	TGTGCCAGCGGAAGACAGGGGGCCATACTCTCTGGAAACACCATATATTTT
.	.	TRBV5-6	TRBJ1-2	CASSGGGRDYGYTF	TGTGCCAGCAGCGGCGGTGGGCGGGACTATGGCTACACCTTC
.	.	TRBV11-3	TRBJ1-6	CASSLVAGLSYNSPLHF	TGTGCCAGCAGCTTAGTGGCGGGCCTCTCCTATAATTCACCCCTCCACTTT
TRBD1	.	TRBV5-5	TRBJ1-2	CASSLVEGALYGYTF	TGTGCCAGCAGCTTGGTGGAGGGGGCGCTCTATGGCTACACCTTC
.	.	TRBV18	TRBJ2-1	CASSPMRSAGDDEQFF	TGTGCCAGCTCACCAATGCGCTCGGCAGGGGATGATGAGCAGTTCTTC
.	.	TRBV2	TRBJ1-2	CASSEEVRGGYTF	TGTGCCAGCAGTGAAGAGGTCAGGGGTGGCTACACCTTC
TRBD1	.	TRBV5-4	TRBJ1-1	CASSLGGQGQAFF	TGTGCCAGCAGCTTGGGGGGACAGGGCCAAGCTTTCTTT
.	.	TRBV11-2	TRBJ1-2	CASSSLRVYGYTF	TGTGCCAGCAGCTCCCTCCGAGTATATGGCTACACCTTC
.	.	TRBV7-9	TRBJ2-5	CASSIYRALETQYF	TGTGCCAGCAGCATCTACAGGGCTCTAGAGACCCAGTACTTC
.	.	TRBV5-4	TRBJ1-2	CASSVPAGTTERMGYTF	TGTGCCAGCAGTGTCCCGGCAGGGACTACGGAAAGAATGGGCTACACCTTC
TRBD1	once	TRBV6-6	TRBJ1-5	CASAGGGNQPQHF	TGTGCCAGCGCAGGGGGCGGCAATCAGCCCCAGCATTTT
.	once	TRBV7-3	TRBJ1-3	CASSLGAPGNTIYF	TGTGCCAGCAGCTTGGGGGCGCCTGGAAACACCATATATTTT
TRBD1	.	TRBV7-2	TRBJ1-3	CASSRDRGGEIIYF	TGTGCCAGCAGCCGGGACAGGGGAGGGGAAATCATATATTTT